This T cell receptor (beta chain) was identified during a study of control samples from healthy donors and cancer patients. Profiling relied on immunoSEQ multiplex PCR, and the TCRdb table lists in-frame clones only, not all of them. The sample comprises 130,000 or so clones, 85% to 95% of which are singletons, and roughly 14% rests with the top ten. This CDR3 is built from 12 residues. Per germline, CDR1 SQVTM and CDR2 ANQGSEA. Unmatched junction bases numbered 2, after V lost 4 bases and J lost 8 bases. The chain is built from TRBV29-1 and TRBJ1-4, with TRBD1 matching over 9 bases. The source material was blood. The TCR was taken from a man aged 35 to 55 in good health. This CDR3 is CSVGGQGEKLFF. CDR3 in DNA: TGCAGCGTTGGGGGACAGGGCGAAAAACTGTTTTTT.